Listed below are T cell receptor beta chains from one sample, sequenced in a study of blood T cells in healthy people across ages. TCRdb analysed the 5' RACE reads with MiXCR anew, one entry per CDR3 protein. This table has 600,000 to 850,000 distinct CDR3 sequences, approximately 25% appearing once. Separately, the same data were catalogued under a study of T cells of mothers and their children.

The sequenced material came from blood. Source of these receptors: a boy aged 5-17 years in good health. Both conserved end residues are trimmed from each CDR3. Each record gives: J gene, V gene, clone size, CDR3 protein. Clone size is stated in some rows and not others, as once, few, many or a class when expanded.

j_call: TRBJ2-2
v_call: TRBV20-1
clone_size: few
cdr3_aa: SARDVSAGGELF

j_call: TRBJ2-3
v_call: TRBV27
clone_size: NA
cdr3_aa: AGSDRGSDTQY

j_call: TRBJ1-5
v_call: TRBV7-2
clone_size: few
cdr3_aa: ASSRPGGPQH

j_call: TRBJ2-1
v_call: TRBV5-1
clone_size: NA
cdr3_aa: ASSHILGTGSYNEQF

j_call: TRBJ1-2
v_call: TRBV7-9
clone_size: NA
cdr3_aa: ASSYQGARGYT

j_call: TRBJ2-2
v_call: TRBV4-2
clone_size: NA
cdr3_aa: ASSQGSSGGVPGELF

j_call: TRBJ2-5
v_call: TRBV7-9
clone_size: NA
cdr3_aa: ASSERQYVTQY

j_call: TRBJ2-1
v_call: TRBV12-3/TRBV12-4
clone_size: NA
cdr3_aa: ASSPSPTAEQF

j_call: NA
v_call: TRBV7-9
clone_size: NA
cdr3_aa: ASSLGSGNEQY

j_call: TRBJ1-1
v_call: TRBV7-9
clone_size: once
cdr3_aa: ASNYPLYTEAF

j_call: TRBJ2-1
v_call: TRBV28
clone_size: few
cdr3_aa: ASSLSLGHKF

j_call: TRBJ1-5
v_call: TRBV25-1
clone_size: NA
cdr3_aa: ASSQQGIIKPQH

j_call: TRBJ1-2
v_call: TRBV7-6
clone_size: NA
cdr3_aa: ASSSLYRGHGYT

j_call: TRBJ2-4
v_call: TRBV5-1
clone_size: few
cdr3_aa: ASSSGQGINIQY

j_call: TRBJ2-5
v_call: TRBV28
clone_size: NA
cdr3_aa: ASREGGKETQY

j_call: TRBJ2-1
v_call: TRBV6-5
clone_size: few
cdr3_aa: ASSYSKLQAWGRTYNEQF

j_call: TRBJ2-1
v_call: TRBV11-2
clone_size: NA
cdr3_aa: ASSSHSGGYNEQF

j_call: TRBJ2-1
v_call: TRBV29-1
clone_size: NA
cdr3_aa: SVGTSAHNEQF

j_call: TRBJ1-4
v_call: TRBV6-5
clone_size: few
cdr3_aa: ASSYSRATNEKLF

j_call: TRBJ1-2
v_call: TRBV29-1
clone_size: NA
cdr3_aa: NVETRREGGYT

j_call: TRBJ2-5
v_call: TRBV7-3
clone_size: NA
cdr3_aa: ASSLRGEGETQY

j_call: TRBJ2-7
v_call: TRBV27
clone_size: NA
cdr3_aa: ASSSQWEGRDEQY

j_call: TRBJ2-5
v_call: TRBV9
clone_size: NA
cdr3_aa: ASSVAAAGDLQY

j_call: NA
v_call: TRBV29-1
clone_size: NA
cdr3_aa: SVDVPTAGPSYEQY

j_call: TRBJ2-5
v_call: TRBV23-1
clone_size: few
cdr3_aa: ASSQTKAGQGRQETQY

j_call: TRBJ1-4
v_call: TRBV20-1
clone_size: NA
cdr3_aa: SARAEKLF

j_call: TRBJ2-1
v_call: TRBV11-2
clone_size: NA
cdr3_aa: ASSLEVLLSEQF

j_call: NA
v_call: TRBV19
clone_size: NA
cdr3_aa: ASSVLGDSSYEQY

j_call: TRBJ1-4
v_call: TRBV20-1
clone_size: NA
cdr3_aa: SAKTGGSEKLF

j_call: NA
v_call: TRBV7-2
clone_size: NA
cdr3_aa: ASSLKAPATGLIYEQY

j_call: TRBJ2-5
v_call: TRBV4-2
clone_size: NA
cdr3_aa: ASSQGGQYQETQY

j_call: TRBJ2-1
v_call: TRBV3-1
clone_size: few
cdr3_aa: ASSQDGTNEQF

j_call: TRBJ2-2
v_call: TRBV5-4
clone_size: NA
cdr3_aa: ASSLKTRDTGELF